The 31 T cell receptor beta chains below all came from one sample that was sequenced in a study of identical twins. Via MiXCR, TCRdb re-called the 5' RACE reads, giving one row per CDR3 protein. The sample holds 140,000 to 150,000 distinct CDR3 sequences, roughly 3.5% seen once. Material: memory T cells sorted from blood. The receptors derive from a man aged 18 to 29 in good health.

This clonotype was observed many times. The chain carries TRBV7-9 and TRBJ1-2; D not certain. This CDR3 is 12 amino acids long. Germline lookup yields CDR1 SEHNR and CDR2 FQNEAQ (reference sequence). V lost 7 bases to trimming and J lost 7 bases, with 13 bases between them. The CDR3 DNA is TGTGCCAGCACCGTCCGGGGAGGTGGCTACACCTTC. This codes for CASTVRGGGYTF.

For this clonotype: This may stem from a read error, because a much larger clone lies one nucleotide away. As DNA, the CDR3 is TGTGCCATAAGGGCGGCCCCGAACACCGGGGAGCTGTTTTTT. It yields the protein CAIRAAPNTGELFF. This chain links TRBV19 with TRBJ2-2; no reliable D call. Trimming removed 10 bases at V and 0 bases at J, with 12 bases between. Germline V lookup: CDR1 LNHDA, CDR2 SQIVND (reference sequence). The CDR3 runs to 14 residues.

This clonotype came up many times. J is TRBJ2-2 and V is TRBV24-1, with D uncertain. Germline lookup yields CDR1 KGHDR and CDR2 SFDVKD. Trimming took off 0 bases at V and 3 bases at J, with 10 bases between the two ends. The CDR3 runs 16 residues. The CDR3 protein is CATSDLKGKYTGELFF. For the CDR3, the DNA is TGTGCCACCAGTGATTTGAAGGGCAAATACACCGGGGAGCTGTTTTTT.

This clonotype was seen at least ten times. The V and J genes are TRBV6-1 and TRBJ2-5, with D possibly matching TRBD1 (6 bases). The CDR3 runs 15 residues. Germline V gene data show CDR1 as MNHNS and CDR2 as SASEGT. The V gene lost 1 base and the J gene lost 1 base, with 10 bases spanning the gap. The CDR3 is CASSEGAGAQETQYF. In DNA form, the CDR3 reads TGTGCCAGCAGTGAAGGGGCAGGGGCCCAAGAGACCCAGTACTTC.

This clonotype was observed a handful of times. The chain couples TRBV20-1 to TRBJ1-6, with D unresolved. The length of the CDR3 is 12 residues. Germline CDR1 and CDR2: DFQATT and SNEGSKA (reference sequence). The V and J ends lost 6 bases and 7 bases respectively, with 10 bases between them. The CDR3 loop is CSAEKRNSPLHF. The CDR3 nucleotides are TGCAGTGCCGAAAAAAGAAATTCACCCCTCCACTTT.

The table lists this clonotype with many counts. CDR3 bases: TGCAGTGCCCCACAACCCGGGACAGGGCACGAGCAGTACTTC. This translates into CSAPQPGTGHEQYF. The genes are TRBV20-1 and TRBJ2-7; 9 bases map to TRBD1. V lost 6 bases to trimming and J lost 5 bases; unmatched junction nucleotides: 11. Germline assignment: CDR1 DFQATT and CDR2 SNEGSKA (reference sequence). The CDR3 loop spans 14 amino acids.

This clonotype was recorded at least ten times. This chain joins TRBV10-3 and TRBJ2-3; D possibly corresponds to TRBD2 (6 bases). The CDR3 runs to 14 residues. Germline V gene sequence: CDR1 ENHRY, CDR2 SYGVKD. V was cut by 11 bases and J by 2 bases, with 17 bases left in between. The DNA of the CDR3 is TGTGCCTCGGGGGTGCGGGTAGACACAGATACGCAGTATTTT. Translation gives CASGVRVDTDTQYF.

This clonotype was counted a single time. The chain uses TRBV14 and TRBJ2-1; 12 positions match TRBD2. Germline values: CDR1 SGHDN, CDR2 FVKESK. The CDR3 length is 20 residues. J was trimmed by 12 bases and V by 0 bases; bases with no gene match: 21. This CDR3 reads CASSQDIVQETSGSPLRQFF. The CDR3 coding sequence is TGTGCCAGCAGCCAAGATATAGTACAGGAGACTAGCGGGAGCCCGCTTCGGCAGTTCTTC.

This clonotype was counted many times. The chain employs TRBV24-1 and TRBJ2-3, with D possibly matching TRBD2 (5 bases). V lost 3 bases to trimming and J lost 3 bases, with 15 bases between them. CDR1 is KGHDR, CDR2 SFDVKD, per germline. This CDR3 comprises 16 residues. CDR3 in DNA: TGTGCCACCAGTGATCCAACGGACGGAGGAACAGATACGCAGTATTTT. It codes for CATSDPTDGGTDTQYF.

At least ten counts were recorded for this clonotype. The CDR3 loop reads CASRTAGLSGTSYNEQFF. The CDR3, as DNA: TGTGCCAGCAGAACGGCTGGCCTTAGCGGGACCTCCTACAATGAGCAGTTCTTC. The V and J genes are TRBV6-1 and TRBJ2-1; TRBD2 aligns across 8 bases. The ends lost 6 bases at V and 0 bases at J; junction bases unmatched: 13. Germline lookup yields CDR1 MNHNS and CDR2 SASEGT. The CDR3 is made up of 18 amino acids.

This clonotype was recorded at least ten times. CDR3 sequence (DNA): TGTGCCAGCAGTTACGTTCACCGCGGGAGTAACACCTACAATGAGCAGTTCTTC. Translation: CASSYVHRGSNTYNEQFF. The V gene is TRBV6-5, the J gene TRBJ2-1; 7 bases align to TRBD2. After removal of 2 bases from V and 2 bases from J, the junction contained 12 bases not matched to a gene. This CDR3 has 18 residues. The germline CDR1 and CDR2 sequences are MNHEY and SVGAGI.

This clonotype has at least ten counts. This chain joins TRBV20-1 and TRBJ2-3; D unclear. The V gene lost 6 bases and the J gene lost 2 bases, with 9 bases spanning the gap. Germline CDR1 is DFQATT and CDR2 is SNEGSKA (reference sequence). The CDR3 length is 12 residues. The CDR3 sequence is CSARLHTDTQYF. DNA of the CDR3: TGCAGTGCCCGCCTACACACAGATACGCAGTATTTT.

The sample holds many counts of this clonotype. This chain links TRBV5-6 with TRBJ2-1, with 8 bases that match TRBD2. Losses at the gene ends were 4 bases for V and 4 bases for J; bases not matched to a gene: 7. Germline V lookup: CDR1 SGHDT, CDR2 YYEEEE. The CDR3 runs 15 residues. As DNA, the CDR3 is TGTGCCAGCAGCGCCGGGACTAGATCGTACAATGAGCAGTTCTTC. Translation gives CASSAGTRSYNEQFF. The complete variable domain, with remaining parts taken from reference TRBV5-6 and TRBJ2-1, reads DAGVTQSPTHLIKTRGQQVTLRCSPKSGHDTVSWYQQALGQGPQFIFQYYEEEERQRGNFPDRFSGHQFPNYSSELNVNALLLGDSALYLCASSAGTRSYNEQFFGPGTRLTVL.

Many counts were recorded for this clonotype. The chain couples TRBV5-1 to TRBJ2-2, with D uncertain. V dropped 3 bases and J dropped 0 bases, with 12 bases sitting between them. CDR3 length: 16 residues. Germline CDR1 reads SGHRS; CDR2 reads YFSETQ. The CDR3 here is CASSYRVLANTGELFF. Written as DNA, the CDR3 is TGCGCCAGCAGCTACCGGGTCCTCGCGAACACCGGGGAGCTGTTTTTT.

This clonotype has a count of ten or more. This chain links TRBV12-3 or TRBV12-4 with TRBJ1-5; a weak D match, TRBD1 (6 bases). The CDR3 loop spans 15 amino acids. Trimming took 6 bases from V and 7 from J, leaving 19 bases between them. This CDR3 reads CASSRGSGTGQPQHF. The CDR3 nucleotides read TGTGCCAGCAGCAGGGGTTCGGGGACGGGGCAGCCCCAGCATTTT.

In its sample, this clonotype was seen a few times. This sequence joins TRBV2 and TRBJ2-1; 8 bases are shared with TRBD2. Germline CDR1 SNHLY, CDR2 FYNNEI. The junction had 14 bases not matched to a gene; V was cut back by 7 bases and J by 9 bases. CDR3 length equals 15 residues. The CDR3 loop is CASKPVSGSGGEQFF. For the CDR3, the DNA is TGTGCCAGCAAACCCGTGAGCGGGAGTGGTGGTGAGCAGTTCTTC.

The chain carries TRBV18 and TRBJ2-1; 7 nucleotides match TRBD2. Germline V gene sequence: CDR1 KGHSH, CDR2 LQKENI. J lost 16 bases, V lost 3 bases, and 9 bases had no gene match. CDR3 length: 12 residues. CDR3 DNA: TGTGCCAGCTCACCGTGGAGGGAGGGATATTTCTTC. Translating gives CASSPWREGYFF.

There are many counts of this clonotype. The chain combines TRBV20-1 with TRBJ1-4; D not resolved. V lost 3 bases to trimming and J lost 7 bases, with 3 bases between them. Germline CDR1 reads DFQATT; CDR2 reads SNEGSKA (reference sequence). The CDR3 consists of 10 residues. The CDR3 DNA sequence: TGCAGTGCTAGGGCTGAAAAACTGTTTTTT. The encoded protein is CSARAEKLFF.

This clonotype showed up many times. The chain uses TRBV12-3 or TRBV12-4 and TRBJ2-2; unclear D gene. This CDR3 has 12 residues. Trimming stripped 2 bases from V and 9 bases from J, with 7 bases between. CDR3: CASSLSGRELFF. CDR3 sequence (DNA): TGTGCCAGCAGTTTAAGTGGGAGGGAGCTGTTTTTT.

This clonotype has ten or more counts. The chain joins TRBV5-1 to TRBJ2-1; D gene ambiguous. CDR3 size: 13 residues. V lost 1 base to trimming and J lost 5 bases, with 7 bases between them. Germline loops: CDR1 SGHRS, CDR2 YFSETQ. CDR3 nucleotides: TGCGCCAGCAGCTTGTTAATAAACAATGAGCAGTTCTTC. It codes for CASSLLINNEQFF.

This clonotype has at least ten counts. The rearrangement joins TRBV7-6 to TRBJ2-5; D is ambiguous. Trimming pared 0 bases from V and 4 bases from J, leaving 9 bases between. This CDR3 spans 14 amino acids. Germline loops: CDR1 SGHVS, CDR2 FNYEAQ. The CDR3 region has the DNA TGTGCCAGCAGCTTAGCGAGACGGGTAGAGACCCAGTACTTC. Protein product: CASSLARRVETQYF.

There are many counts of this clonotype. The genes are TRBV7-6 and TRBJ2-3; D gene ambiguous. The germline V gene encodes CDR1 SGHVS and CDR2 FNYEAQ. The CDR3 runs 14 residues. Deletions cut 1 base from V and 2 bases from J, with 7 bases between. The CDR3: CASSLVPDTDTQYF. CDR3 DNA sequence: TGTGCCAGCAGCTTAGTTCCGGACACAGATACGCAGTATTTT. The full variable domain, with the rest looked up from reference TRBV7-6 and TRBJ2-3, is GAGVSQSPRYKVTKRGQDVALRCDPISGHVSLYWYRQALGQGPEFLTYFNYEAQQDKSGLPNDRFSAERPEGSISTLTIQRTEQRDSAMYRCASSLVPDTDTQYFGPGTRLTVL.

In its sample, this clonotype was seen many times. The CDR3 DNA is TGTGCCAGCAGTAAAGAGGTAGCGGGGTACAATGAGCAGTTCTTC. Amino acids: CASSKEVAGYNEQFF. The genes are TRBV7-2 and TRBJ2-1; 8 nucleotides agree with TRBD2. Trimming at V came to 6 bases and at J to 4 bases, leaving 8 bases not matched to a gene. The germline V gene has CDR1 SGHTA and CDR2 FQGNSA. The CDR3 runs to 15 residues.

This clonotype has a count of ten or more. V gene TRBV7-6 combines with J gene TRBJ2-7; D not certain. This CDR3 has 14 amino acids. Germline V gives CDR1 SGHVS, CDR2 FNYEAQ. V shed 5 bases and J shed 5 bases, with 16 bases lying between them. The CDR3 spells CASSPSPHLDEQYF. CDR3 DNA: TGTGCCAGCAGCCCTAGTCCCCATTTGGACGAGCAGTACTTC.

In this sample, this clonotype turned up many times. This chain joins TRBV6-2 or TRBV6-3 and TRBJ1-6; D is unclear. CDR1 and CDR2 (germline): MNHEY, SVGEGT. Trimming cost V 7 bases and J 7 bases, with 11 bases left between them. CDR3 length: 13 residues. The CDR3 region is CASKTDANSPLHF. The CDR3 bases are TGTGCCAGCAAGACTGACGCAAATTCACCCCTCCACTTT.

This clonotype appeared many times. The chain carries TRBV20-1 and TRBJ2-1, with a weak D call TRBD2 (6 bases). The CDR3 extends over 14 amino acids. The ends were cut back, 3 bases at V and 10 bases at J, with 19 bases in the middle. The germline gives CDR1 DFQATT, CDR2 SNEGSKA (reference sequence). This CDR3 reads CSASPDYTSGEQFF. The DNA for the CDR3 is TGCAGTGCTAGCCCGGACTATACCTCTGGGGAGCAGTTCTTC.

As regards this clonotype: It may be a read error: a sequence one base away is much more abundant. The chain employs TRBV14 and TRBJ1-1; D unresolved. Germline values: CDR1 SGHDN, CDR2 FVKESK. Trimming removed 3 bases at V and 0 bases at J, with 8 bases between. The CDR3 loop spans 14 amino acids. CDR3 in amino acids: CASSQGYMNTEAFF. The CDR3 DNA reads TGTGCCAGCAGCCAGGGATACATGAACACTGAAGCTTTCTTT. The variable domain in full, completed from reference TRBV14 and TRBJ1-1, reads EAGVTQFPSHSVIEKGQTVTLRCDPISGHDNLYWYRRVMGKEIKFLLHFVKESKQDESGMPNNRFLAERTGGTYSTLKVQPAELEDSGVYFCASSQGYMNTEAFFGQGTRLTVV.

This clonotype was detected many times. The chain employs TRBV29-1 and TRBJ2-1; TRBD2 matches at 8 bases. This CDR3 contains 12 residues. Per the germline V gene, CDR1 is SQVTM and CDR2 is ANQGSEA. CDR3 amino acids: CTAGELYNEQFF. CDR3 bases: TGCACAGCGGGAGAACTATACAATGAGCAGTTCTTC.

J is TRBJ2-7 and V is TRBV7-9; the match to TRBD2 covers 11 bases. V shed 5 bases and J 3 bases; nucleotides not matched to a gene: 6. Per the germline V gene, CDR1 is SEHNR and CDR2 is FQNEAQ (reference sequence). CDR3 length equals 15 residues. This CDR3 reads CASSPTSGNGYEQYV. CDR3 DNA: TGTGCCAGCAGCCCGACTAGCGGGAATGGCTACGAGCAGTACGTC.

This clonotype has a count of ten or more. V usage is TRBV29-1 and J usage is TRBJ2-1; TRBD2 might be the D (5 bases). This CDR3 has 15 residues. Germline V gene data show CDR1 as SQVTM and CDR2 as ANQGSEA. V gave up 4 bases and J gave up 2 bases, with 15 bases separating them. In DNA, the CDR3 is TGCAGCGTTGCCCCCTCCGGGAAGGCCTACAATGAGCAGTTCTTC. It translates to CSVAPSGKAYNEQFF.

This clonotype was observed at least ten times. CDR3 sequence (DNA): TGTGCCAGCAGTTTCGGGGGGAGCTCCTACGAGCAGTACGTC. The encoded protein is CASSFGGSSYEQYV. The J gene is TRBJ2-7, the V gene TRBV27, with 7 bases aligning to TRBD2. In germline, CDR1 is MNHEY, CDR2 SMNVEV (reference sequence). V shed 3 bases, J shed 0 bases, and the junction held 2 bases outside the gene matches. CDR3 length: 14 amino acids.